This TCR beta chain comes out of a study of T-cell reconstitution after alpha-beta-depleted transplantation in children (dated by TCRdb to between 2015 and 2016). Notes on the research overall: Using TCR repertoire profiling, the study quantitatively followed how T-cell immune reconstitution unfolded in children after TCRalphabeta/CD19-depleted allogeneic hematopoietic cell transplantation.

Overall study results and their limits: In some patients, high TCRbeta diversity at day 60 was attributed to recipient T cells and intrathymic progenitors that had survived conditioning. Hyperexpanded clone frequencies declined over subsequent months; after one year, T-cell counts and TCRbeta diversity were mostly attributed to newly produced T cells. Apparently early alphabetaT-cell count recovery about two months after transplant reportedly relied on only several hundred rapidly expanded clones derived from non-depleted graft cells.

The table lists this clonotype with a few counts. The antigen it recognizes is unknown. Base qualities are not recorded, but no much larger clone differs from it by a single base. The sample's treatment or condition label is to be understood as: allogeneic hematopoietic cell transplantation with graft depleted of TCRalphabeta T cells and CD19 B cells. Transplant recipients were children who received TCRalphabeta/CD19-depleted allogeneic hematopoietic cell grafts. Trimming at the junction amounts to 4 bases on V and 3 bases on J, and the germline ends lie 9 bases apart. The CDR3 starts with the cysteine, ends with the phenylalanine, and has 13 residues. Only CDR3 DNA is held: 39 bases, read in frame from base 1. Based on the germline V gene (reference sequence), the CDR1 and CDR2 sequences are SEHNR and FQNEAQ. Library creation used PCR. Sequencing was carried out with an Illumina HiSeq 2500. TCR libraries were prepared with molecular barcoding, using unique molecular identifiers to normalize TCRbeta repertoire quantification. TCRdb itself trimmed the public reads at Q25 with fastp, ran MiXCR and retained productive beta chains. Each CDR3 protein gets just one entry, which takes the most common genes and DNA from the rows behind it. For this sample there are 55,000 to 70,000 distinct CDR3 sequences; roughly 11% appear just once. The ten largest make up about 13% of the sample.

Recombination connected TRBV7-9 to TRBJ1-2; matching of 5 bases hints at TRBD1 as the D gene. The sample consisted of PBMCs, taken before TCRalphabeta/CD19-depleted stem cell transplant. The clonotype originates from a boy under 18 with acute myeloid leukemia, due to receive a stem cell transplant. The nucleotides are TGTGCCAGCAGCTACCAGGGTGACTATGGCTACACCTTC. This sequence encodes CASSYQGDYGYTF.